This T cell receptor (beta chain) was obtained from a study of early T cells in non-severe SARS-CoV-2 infection. Study as a whole: Sequencing targeted bulk RNA from unsorted whole blood, leaving chains unpaired.

Individual cDNA molecules were tagged with unique molecular identifiers. TCRdb re-derived calls from the 5' RACE reads in MiXCR, one entry per CDR3 protein. The sample yields some 70,000 distinct CDR3 sequences, over 4% seen once. This clonotype was counted ten times or more. The antigen remains undetermined. The CDR3 consists of 14 residues. Deletions cut 1 base from V and 6 bases from J, with 10 bases between. Germline lookup yields CDR1 LGHDT and CDR2 YNNKEL (reference sequence). Broader study findings: The VDJdb matching leaned toward anti-spike CD8 responses and overlooked private and CD4 specificities.

The V and J genes are TRBV3-1 and TRBJ1-5; D may be TRBD1 (6 bases). The source material was whole blood. This sequence originates from an adult who was a healthcare worker with PCR-confirmed SARS-CoV-2 infection or an uninfected control (not recorded which). CDR3 nucleotide sequence: TGTGCCAGCAGCCAAGGGGGGGCAGCTCAGCCCCAGCATTTT. The encoded protein is CASSQGGAAQPQHF.